This T cell receptor (beta chain) is drawn from a study of blood T cell repertoires in COVID-19. Study-wide background: Collection of acute and convalescent COVID-19 samples took place in the United States, Italy and Spain.

Per the study methods: Amplification from reference gene primers served as the basis for estimated nucleated cell counts. Measured with immunoSEQ multiplex PCR; TCRdb has only the in-frame clones, and not every one. The V and J calls and the clone size are those of that table, but D and trimming were determined from the DNA. This sample has about 130,000 clones, with 70% to 80% found just once. One Seattle source followed patients from active infection through their disease course. The sequence came from a woman in her 70s with COVID-19, enrolled during active disease. The sequencing input was peripheral blood.

This chain's CDR3 is CASTDRAGANVLTF. In DNA form, the CDR3 reads TGTGCCAGTACCGACAGGGCCGGGGCCAACGTCCTGACTTTC. This chain connects TRBV19 to TRBJ2-6, with 7 bases that match TRBD1. J gave up 4 bases and V 7 bases, and 4 bases lay outside the gene matches. Germline CDR1 reads LNHDA; CDR2 reads SQIVND (reference sequence). CDR3 length: 14 amino acids.